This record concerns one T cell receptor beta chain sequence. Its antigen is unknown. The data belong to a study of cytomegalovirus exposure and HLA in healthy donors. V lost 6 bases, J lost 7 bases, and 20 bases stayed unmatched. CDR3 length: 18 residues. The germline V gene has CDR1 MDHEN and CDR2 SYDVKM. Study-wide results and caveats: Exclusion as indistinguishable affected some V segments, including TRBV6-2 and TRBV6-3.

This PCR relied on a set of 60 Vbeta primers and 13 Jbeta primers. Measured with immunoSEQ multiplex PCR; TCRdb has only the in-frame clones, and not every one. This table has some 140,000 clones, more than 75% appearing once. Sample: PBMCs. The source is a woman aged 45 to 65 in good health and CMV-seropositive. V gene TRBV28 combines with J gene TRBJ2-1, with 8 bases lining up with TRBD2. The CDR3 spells CASSSRILGAGAMNEQFF. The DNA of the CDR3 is TGTGCCAGCAGCTCTCGCATCCTGGGAGCGGGAGCTATGAATGAGCAGTTCTTC.